This TCR beta chain was identified during a study of Graves' ophthalmopathy and Graves' hyperthyroidism (dated by TCRdb to 2017 to 2018). For the study in its entirety: Peripheral blood was collected at initial diagnosis, prior to any treatment. In total, 135 blood samples were TCR-sequenced: fewer than 50 ophthalmopathy, over 70 hyperthyroidism and roughly 17 hyperthyroidism-to-ophthalmopathy patients. The independent validation cohort included about 20 hyperthyroidism patients plus 17 patients who later progressed from hyperthyroidism to ophthalmopathy. In over 5 hyperthyroidism patients, the T-cell repertoire of thyroid tissue was compared with the T-cell repertoire of blood. For training and testing, the 100 or so patients in the discovery cohort were randomly divided in a 7:3 ratio. To tell Graves' ophthalmopathy apart from Graves' hyperthyroidism, and to predict which patients would progress to ophthalmopathy, the study relied on TCR beta repertoire signatures. To explore V-J signatures that distinguish ophthalmopathy from hyperthyroidism, a discovery set of 95 to 100 patients was enrolled, made up of around 44 with ophthalmopathy and some 58 with stable hyperthyroidism. Following sample collection, hyperthyroidism patients were given methimazole at a starting dose of 30 mg daily, and ophthalmopathy patients were given high-dose intravenous methylprednisolone.

Ophthalmopathy patients were characterized by moderately to severely active disease, a Clinical Activity Score of at least 3, a NOSPECS grade of at least 4, and a disease duration under 3 months. Patients were excluded if they had other autoimmune diseases, uncontrolled infections, pregnancy or lactation. Clinical symptoms, serum thyroxine, TRAb, thyroid ultrasound and orbital computed tomography formed the basis of the diagnosis. Using Ficoll-Paque density gradient centrifugation, PBMCs were isolated from 9.5 to 10 ml of fresh peripheral blood. Trizol reagent was used to extract the total RNA, and its quality was then checked on an Agilent 2100 Bioanalyzer. In its sample, this clonotype was seen many times. Its antigen is currently not known. Nothing much larger sits one base from this clone, and base qualities are not available. TCR beta CDR3 regions were amplified from RNA transcripts for repertoire sequencing. The first round was an RT-PCR using HTBI primers with the Qiagen OneStep RT-PCR kit, and this first round was followed by a second-round multiplex PCR, then size selection and purification. The libraries underwent paired-end sequencing with 100 bp reads on an Illumina HiSeq2000. As for the authors' bioinformatics: SOAPnuke was used for read processing, and reads with adapters, uncalled bases, a mean Phred below 15, or no exact constant-primer or identifier match were discarded. High-quality paired reads were merged with COPE v1.2.5. Each unique nucleotide sequence was defined as a clonotype, and clonotypes were aligned to IMGT TRB V, D and J references with MiTCR v1.1. Analysis was restricted to V-J combinations with a frequency above 0.0001, which covered just over 98% of repertoires. For each V-J combination, a TCR clonal expansion and chaos score was defined as F50 clonal expansion divided by the chaos observed in the TCRdist matrix. Features were reduced by Welch's t-statistics and random forest to 10 to 15 V-J combinations, which fed a naive Bayes classifier. The similarity between thyroid and blood repertoires was quantified using the Morisita-Horn index. TCRdb trimmed public reads at Q25 via fastp, called clones via MiXCR and kept in-frame beta chains. Entries are consolidated by CDR3 protein sequence, retaining the most common genes and DNA. The V and J calls were determined by TCRdb, not by the authors. The sample table contains about half a million distinct CDR3 sequences; only one count was recorded for approximately 15% of them. The ten largest clones represent about 10% of the sample.

What the research found in general, with its limitations: No statistical method was used to predetermine the sample size, and group allocation was not hidden from the investigators. In validation, the model predicted ophthalmopathy progression with over 60% sensitivity and roughly 72% specificity; roughly 12 predicted patients were CT-confirmed with GO in a median of around 6 months. In cross-validation, the 13-signature model distinguished ophthalmopathy from stable hyperthyroidism with 87.88% sensitivity and roughly 81% specificity, while in the test set the corresponding values were 80% and 75%. Most expanded thyroid clonotypes with frequency above 0.001 were also detected in blood, suggesting blood repertoires may reflect the thyroid immune response.

The CDR3 runs 13 residues from the cysteine to the phenylalanine. Just CDR3 DNA is preserved here, 39 bases in frame from base 1. A distance of 15 bases separates the germline ends of V and J, which lose 8 bases and 5 bases respectively. CDR1 MNHNS and CDR2 SASEGT are derived from the germline V gene. Here the chain combines TRBV6-1 and TRBJ1-2; the best D guess is TRBD1, with 6 bases matching. The TCR was taken from a woman between 25 and 40 years old with Graves' ophthalmopathy. Donor details come from another sample of the same person, matched by shared clones. The sample was blood. Here is the DNA: TGTGCCAGCGGACCCCCACAGGGATATGGCTACACCTTC. It codes for CASGPPQGYGYTF.